Listed below are T cell receptor beta chains from one sample, sequenced in a study of identical twins. TCRdb passed the 5' RACE reads through MiXCR, listing each CDR3 protein once. The table shows 690,000 or so distinct CDR3 sequences, with 5.5% to 7.5% occurring only once. Specimen: naive T cells sorted from blood. These receptors all stem from a man aged 18 to 30 in good health. Each CDR3 is given with its conserved first and last residue. A D gene is named only where the DNA matches it firmly. A row's size may be missing; if present it is once, few, many or a size class.

D	V	length	J	size	DNA	CDR3
.	TRBV7-9	14	TRBJ1-2	few	TGTGCCAGCAGCAGGGGGGACACTAACTATGGCTACACCTTC	CASSRGDTNYGYTF
.	TRBV7-2	14	TRBJ2-7	.	TGTGCCAGCAGCAACCGGGACCGCCGGAACGAGCAGTACTTC	CASSNRDRRNEQYF
.	TRBV9	13	TRBJ2-3	many	TGTGCCAGCACCCCCGGAAACACAGATACGCAGTATTTT	CASTPGNTDTQYF
.	TRBV7-2	16	TRBJ2-2	.	TGTGCCAGCAGCTTAATTCTGGGAGGGAACACCGGGGAGCTGTTTTTT	CASSLILGGNTGELFF
.	TRBV28	17	TRBJ2-5	few	TGTGCCAGCAGTTCTAACCTCGAGGGGGGTCAGGTCGAGACCCAGTACTTC	CASSSNLEGGQVETQYF
TRBD1	TRBV6-5	17	TRBJ1-6	many	TGTGCCAGCAGTTACTCTCTCAAGGGGACAGTCAATTCACCCCTCCACTTT	CASSYSLKGTVNSPLHF
.	TRBV12-3/TRBV12-4	12	TRBJ2-1	many	TGTGCCAGCAGTCCCCGACGCAATGAGCAGTTCTTC	CASSPRRNEQFF
.	TRBV7-9	17	TRBJ2-2	many	TGTGCCAGCAGGGCAAAGACCAGGGGGAGGATCACCGGGGAGCTGTTTTTT	CASRAKTRGRITGELFF
TRBD1	TRBV6-5	15	TRBJ1-2	many	TGTGCCAGCAGTTACTCGCGGACAGGGGGCGCTGGCTACACCTTC	CASSYSRTGGAGYTF
.	TRBV29-1	15	TRBJ2-6	.	TGCAGCGTCAGGGAGTTATACTCTGGGGCCAACGTCCTGACTTTC	CSVRELYSGANVLTF
TRBD1	TRBV6-1	15	TRBJ2-5	.	TGTGCCAGCAGCACCCCAGCGACAGGGGAAGAGACCCAGTACTTC	CASSTPATGEETQYF
.	TRBV6-2/TRBV6-3	15	TRBJ2-3	.	TGTGCCAGCAGTTACTCGATCCTAGCAACAGATACGCAGTATTTT	CASSYSILATDTQYF
.	TRBV28	16	TRBJ2-7	few	TGTGCCAGCAGTTACCCTCTAGCCGGAGCCTCCTACGAGCAGTACTTC	CASSYPLAGASYEQYF
.	TRBV5-1	14	TRBJ2-5	few	TGCGCCAGCAGCTTGGCTCAGGGAAAAGAGACCCAGTACTTC	CASSLAQGKETQYF
.	TRBV9	15	TRBJ2-1	many	TGTGCCAGCAGCGTAGAGGAGGGTACCTACAATGAGCAGTTCTTC	CASSVEEGTYNEQFF
.	TRBV15	13	TRBJ2-2	many	TGTGCCACCAGCAGCTCGGTCACCGGGGAGCTGTTTTTT	CATSSSVTGELFF
.	TRBV6-5	15	TRBJ1-3	many	TGTGCCAGCAGTTACTCGAGAGGGACTGGAAACACCATATATTTT	CASSYSRGTGNTIYF
.	TRBV24-1	14	TRBJ2-2	many	TGTGCCACCAGTGATGCCGTACGGAACGGGGAGCTGTTTTTT	CATSDAVRNGELFF
.	TRBV20-1	13	TRBJ1-2	.	TGCAGTGCTAGAGATGGAGAGGGCTATGGCTACACCTTC	CSARDGEGYGYTF
TRBD1	TRBV27	16	TRBJ2-6	few	TGTGCCAGCGCGGGACAGGGGGTAGCAGGGGCCAACGTCCTGACTTTC	CASAGQGVAGANVLTF
TRBD2	TRBV11-1	18	TRBJ2-1	many	TGTGCCAGCAGCTTAACGCCTTCTAGGACTAGCGGGAGAAGAGAGCAGTTCTTC	CASSLTPSRTSGRREQFF
TRBD1	TRBV20-1	13	TRBJ2-7	few	TGCAGTGCTAGTTACAGGGGAAGTGGGGAGCAGTACTTC	CSASYRGSGEQYF
TRBD2	TRBV10-3	15	TRBJ2-3	many	TGTGCCATCAGGAGCGGGAAAAAGGGCACAGATACGCAGTATTTT	CAIRSGKKGTDTQYF
TRBD2	TRBV12-5	16	TRBJ2-2	.	TGTGCTAGTGGTTTGGTACTAGCGGAGAACACCGGGGAGCTGTTTTTT	CASGLVLAENTGELFF
TRBD2	TRBV5-1	16	TRBJ2-1	many	TGCGCCAGCAGCTTGGTTCCTAGCGGGACCTACAATGAGCAGTTCTTC	CASSLVPSGTYNEQFF
TRBD2	TRBV9	16	TRBJ2-1	many	TGTGCCAGCAGCGACCCCACTAGCGGGATCTACAATGAGCAGTTCTTC	CASSDPTSGIYNEQFF
.	TRBV5-1	14	TRBJ2-2	few	TGCGCCAGCAGCTTCGTGGGAGAAACCGGGGAGCTGTTTTTT	CASSFVGETGELFF
.	TRBV29-1	10	TRBJ2-3	many	TGCAGCGTCGACACAGATACGCAGTATTTT	CSVDTDTQYF